The next 24 T cell receptor beta chains were all read from a single sample in a study of T cells in Graves' hyperthyroidism and ophthalmopathy. The CDR3 regions of TCR beta were amplified from RNA transcripts. First-round RT-PCR of the TCR CDR3 relied on the HTBI primer set. TCRdb recomputed calls from the multiplex PCR reads with MiXCR, one row per CDR3 protein. The data show a few hundred thousand distinct CDR3 sequences, roughly 20% seen once. The material sequenced was blood. The receptors stem from a man between 18 and 35 years old with Graves' hyperthyroidism.

This clonotype was detected ten times or more. The CDR3 here is CASSNTGQPNTEAFF. For the CDR3, the DNA is TGTGCCAGTAGTAACACGGGACAGCCGAACACTGAAGCTTTCTTT. This chain joins TRBV19 and TRBJ1-1, with TRBD1 matching 7 bases. Losses at the gene ends were 4 bases for V and 1 base for J; bases not matched to a gene: 6. Germline CDR1 and CDR2: LNHDA and SQIVND (reference sequence). The CDR3 totals 15 residues.

This clonotype was observed many times. The rearrangement links TRBV12-3 or TRBV12-4 to TRBJ2-7; 7 bases line up with TRBD2. CDR3 length equals 13 residues. V was clipped by 7 bases and J by 2 bases; unmatched bases: 5. The CDR3 sequence is CASKSGETYEQYF. The CDR3 DNA reads as TGTGCCAGCAAAAGCGGGGAGACCTACGAGCAGTACTTC.

To note about this clonotype: It may be a read error: a sequence one base away is much more abundant. The J gene is TRBJ2-7, the V gene TRBV7-9; TRBD2 aligns across 7 bases. CDR1 and CDR2 (germline): SEHNR, FQNEAQ (reference sequence). The CDR3 has 13 residues. For the CDR3, the DNA is TGTGCCAGCAGCAATGCGGGGGTCCACGAGCAGTGCTTC. Protein product: CASSNAGVHEQCF.

The chain recombines TRBV5-1 with TRBJ2-2; D gene ambiguous. This CDR3 region has 15 residues. The V end lost 0 bases, the J end lost 3 bases, and 9 bases lay between the germline ends. Germline V gene data show CDR1 as SGHRS and CDR2 as YFSETQ. The CDR3 protein is CASSLEGSYTGELFF. DNA for the CDR3: TGCGCCAGCAGCTTGGAAGGCAGCTACACCGGGGAGCTGTTTTTT.

This clonotype was counted many times. The chain has TRBV12-3 or TRBV12-4 and TRBJ1-1, with D perhaps TRBD1 (6 bases). Trimming removed 2 bases from V and 3 bases from J, with 13 bases in between. The CDR3 spans 15 residues. CDR3 in amino acids: CASSLLGRGDTEAFF. CDR3 in DNA: TGTGCCAGCAGTTTACTCGGGAGGGGGGACACTGAAGCTTTCTTT.

This clonotype was recorded a few times. CDR3 DNA: TGTGCCAGCAGTGCATCGGGACTGGAGTACCACGAGCAGTACTTC. Protein: CASSASGLEYHEQYF. The chain employs TRBV6-1 and TRBJ2-7; D possibly corresponds to TRBD2 (6 bases). V lost 4 bases, J lost 5 bases, and 18 bases lay in between. CDR1 is MNHNS, CDR2 SASEGT, per germline. CDR3 length equals 15 residues.

This clonotype was seen a few times. CDR3 sequence reads: CASSQDGRGRFGYTF. The CDR3 bases are TGTGCCAGCAGCCAAGATGGAAGAGGACGTTTTGGCTACACCTTC. The chain employs TRBV3-1 and TRBJ1-2; D is unclear. Trimming left V 0 bases short and J 7 bases short, with 15 bases between. This CDR3 has 15 residues. The germline V gene has CDR1 LGHDT and CDR2 YNNKEL (reference sequence).

This clonotype was counted many times. The chain links TRBV30 to TRBJ2-6; weak D call: TRBD1 (5 bases). Germline CDR1 reads GTSNPN; CDR2 reads SVGIG (reference sequence). Deletions cut 2 bases from V and 1 base from J, with 9 bases between. The length of the CDR3 is 15 residues. CDR3 bases: TGTGCCTGGAGTATGACAGCTTCTGGGGCCAACGTCCTGACTTTC. Amino acids: CAWSMTASGANVLTF.

Turning to this clonotype: The conserved phenylalanine or tryptophan is not found at the CDR3 terminus, so this likely reflects a read error. V gene TRBV12-3 or TRBV12-4 combines with J gene TRBJ1-6; a weak D match, TRBD1 (5 bases). The CDR3 is 14 residues long. Trimming left V 8 bases short and J 5 bases short, with 13 bases between. The CDR3 is CASAPGRNNSPLHS. For the CDR3, the DNA is TGTGCCAGCGCCCCGGGGCGGAATAATTCACCCCTCCACTCT.

This clonotype was recorded once. This sequence joins TRBV20-1 and TRBJ1-5, with unresolved D. V was clipped by 0 bases and J by 4 bases, with 4 bases between them. There are 12 residues in the CDR3. Germline loops: CDR1 DFQATT, CDR2 SNEGSKA (reference sequence). CDR3 loop: CSAREANQPQHF. The CDR3 bases are TGCAGTGCTAGAGAGGCAAATCAGCCCCAGCATTTT.

This clonotype was counted a few times. The germline gene is not matched at one end of the junction; a read error may be the cause. The chain couples TRBV27 to TRBJ1-1, with D possibly being TRBD1 (6 bases). The CDR3 contains 14 residues. Looked up from germline, CDR1 is MNHEY and CDR2 is SMNVEV (reference sequence). For the CDR3, the DNA is TGTGCCAGCAGTCAACCGGGGGCGAGGACTGGAGCTTTCTTT. It specifies CASSQPGARTGAFF.

The chain joins TRBV12-3 or TRBV12-4 to TRBJ1-1; D uncertain. Trimming took 6 bases from V and 4 from J, leaving 15 bases between them. The CDR3 runs 14 residues. CDR3 DNA: TGTGCCAGCAGCCACTCTGGGTCGACCACTGAAGCTTTCTTT. This codes for CASSHSGSTTEAFF.

The sample holds many counts of this clonotype. The J gene is TRBJ2-7, the V gene TRBV13; D is unclear. Trimming removed 1 base from V and 0 bases from J, with 10 bases in between. Germline CDR1 is PRHDT and CDR2 is FYEKMQ (reference sequence). This CDR3 comprises 15 residues. The CDR3 DNA follows: TGTGCCAGCAGCTTAGCCGCCAGGCCCTCCTACGAGCAGTACTTC. It is translated as CASSLAARPSYEQYF.

V is TRBV6-1 and J is TRBJ1-2, with a weak D call TRBD1 (5 bases). CDR3 length equals 13 residues. Germline V gene sequence: CDR1 MNHNS, CDR2 SASEGT. The V end lost 4 bases, the J end lost 8 bases, and 14 bases lay between the germline ends. CDR3 bases: TGTGCCAGCAGTGCTCTAATGTGGGGCGGCTACACCTTC. Translation gives CASSALMWGGYTF.

The genes are TRBV7-2 and TRBJ2-7; D not certain. With 0 bases removed from V and 5 bases from J, the gap between germline ends came to 8 bases. This CDR3 is built from 13 residues. Germline V gene data show CDR1 as SGHTA and CDR2 as FQGNSA. The CDR3 DNA reads TGTGCCAGCAGCTTAGCGCAAGGTGACGAGCAGTACTTC. It specifies CASSLAQGDEQYF.

This clonotype appeared many times. The V and J genes are TRBV3-1 and TRBJ1-5; 7 bases map to TRBD1. Germline V gene sequence: CDR1 LGHDT, CDR2 YNNKEL (reference sequence). With V trimmed by 3 bases and J by 16 bases, 9 bases remained unmatched. This CDR3 comprises 12 residues. This CDR3 is CASSQFPGQPHF. The CDR3 DNA follows: TGTGCCAGCAGCCAGTTCCCGGGACAGCCCCATTTT.

This sequence joins TRBV6-1 and TRBJ1-2; 8 bases are shared with TRBD1. From germline, CDR1 is MNHNS and CDR2 SASEGT. The ends lost 7 bases at V and 6 bases at J; junction bases unmatched: 7. The CDR3 consists of 13 residues. CDR3 region: CASILTGANGYTF. CDR3 in DNA: TGTGCCAGCATTCTGACAGGGGCAAATGGCTACACCTTC.

This chain links TRBV6-2 or TRBV6-3 with TRBJ1-1; TRBD1 might be the D (6 bases). CDR3 length: 18 residues. Per the germline V gene, CDR1 is MNHEY and CDR2 is SVGEGT. Trimming removed 6 bases at V and 5 bases at J, with 28 bases between. The CDR3 DNA is TGTGCCAGCAGCCACAAATTACCGAAACAGGGAAGTGGAACTGAAGCTTTCTTT. This sequence encodes CASSHKLPKQGSGTEAFF.

CDR3 amino acids: CASSQGDGTVEAFF. The CDR3 nucleotides read TGTGCCAGCAGCCAAGGGGACGGGACAGTTGAAGCTTTCTTT. The chain recombines TRBV3-1 with TRBJ1-1; TRBD1 matches 7 bases. V lost 1 base and J lost 7; bases outside the gene matches: 6. Looked up from germline, CDR1 is LGHDT and CDR2 is YNNKEL (reference sequence). The CDR3 is 14 residues long.

The sample holds a few counts of this clonotype. This may be a read error: a much more frequent sequence differs by one nucleotide. No conserved phenylalanine or tryptophan is present at the end of the CDR3, so a read error is the likely explanation. The genes are TRBV12-3 or TRBV12-4 and TRBJ2-4; D is perhaps TRBD2 (6 bases). Trimming pared 7 bases from V and 0 bases from J, leaving 10 bases between. This CDR3 region has 14 residues. For the CDR3, the DNA is TGTGCCAGCACCACGGGACTAGCCAAAAACATTCAGTACCTC. Protein product: CASTTGLAKNIQYL.

The chain joins TRBV4-2 to TRBJ2-7; 10 positions match TRBD2. CDR1 and CDR2 (germline): LGHNA, YNFKEQ. This CDR3 is built from 16 residues. With V trimmed by 4 bases and J by 2 bases, 8 bases remained unmatched. The CDR3 spells CASSRGLADTPYEQYF. The CDR3 coding sequence is TGTGCCAGCAGCCGAGGACTAGCGGACACACCCTACGAGCAGTACTTC.

The chain uses TRBV7-9 and TRBJ2-5, with 7 bases identical to TRBD1. Looked up from germline, CDR1 is SEHNR and CDR2 is FQNEAQ (reference sequence). The CDR3 is 13 residues long. Trimming removed 6 bases from V and 7 bases from J; junction bases left unmatched: 8. DNA of the CDR3: TGTGCCAGCAGACCGGGACAGATTGGGACCCAGTACTTC. This translates into CASRPGQIGTQYF.

The CDR3 reads CASSIGGAPYEQYF. The CDR3 bases are TGTGCCAGTAGTATAGGAGGGGCACCCTACGAGCAGTACTTC. The chain recombines TRBV19 with TRBJ2-7; either TRBD1 or TRBD2 may supply D (5 bases each). CDR1 and CDR2 from the germline V gene are LNHDA and SQIVND (reference sequence). CDR3 size: 14 residues. Trimming cost V 1 base and J 2 bases, with 9 bases left between them.

The rearrangement joins TRBV6-1 to TRBJ1-2, with D perhaps matching TRBD1 (5 bases). Trimming stripped 8 bases from V and 6 bases from J, with 13 bases between. This CDR3 contains 12 residues. Germline V CDR1 and CDR2: MNHNS, SASEGT. The CDR3 nucleotides read TGTGCCAGCGGACATTCCGCCGATGGCTACACCTTC. Translation gives CASGHSADGYTF.